Shown below are 25 T cell receptor beta chains from a single sample sequenced in a study of CD8 T cells in Susac syndrome (dated by TCRdb to about 2019). Library construction relied on the immunoSEQ multiplex PCR assay. RNA was extracted with the RNeasy kit and roughly 0.5 to 1 ug was reverse transcribed using random hexamers. TCRdb ran its own pipeline on the public reads, namely fastp trimming at Q25 and MiXCR clone calling, and kept in-frame beta chains. Rows with a matching CDR3 protein are joined into one entry that keeps the most common DNA and genes. Recorded for this sample are 80,000 to 95,000 distinct CDR3 sequences; 94% of them occurred a single time. The ten largest make up roughly 0.88% of the sample. Sequencing was done on a sample of CD8+ T cells from PBMCs. The source is a human donor with Susac syndrome.

This rearrangement joins TRBV6-5 to TRBJ2-7; TRBD1 aligns across 8 bases. The trim removed 5 bases at V and 4 bases at J, leaving 10 bases unmatched. This CDR3 has 15 residues. Germline V gives CDR1 MNHEY, CDR2 SVGAGI. This chain's CDR3 is CASSQDRGFSYEQYF. The CDR3 bases are TGTGCCAGCAGTCAAGACAGGGGATTTTCGTACGAGCAGTACTTC.

V is TRBV4-1 and J is TRBJ2-1; D assignment may be TRBD1 or TRBD2 (6 bases each). CDR3 length equals 17 residues. V shed 4 bases and J shed 3 bases, with 19 bases lying between them. Germline loops: CDR1 MGHRA, CDR2 YSYEKL. The CDR3 DNA reads as TGCGCCAGCAGCCCGACAGGTACCGGGACTCTCTACAATGAGCAGTTCTTC. This gives the protein CASSPTGTGTLYNEQFF.

The chain has TRBV4-1 and TRBJ2-7, with D possibly matching TRBD2 (5 bases). The CDR3 has 14 residues. CDR1 and CDR2 (germline): MGHRA, YSYEKL. V dropped 0 bases and J dropped 5 bases, with 11 bases sitting between them. CDR3 amino acids: CASSQDPAEDEQYF. CDR3 nucleotides: TGCGCCAGCAGCCAAGATCCAGCGGAAGACGAGCAGTACTTC.

V is TRBV3-1 and J is TRBJ1-6, with 8 positions matching TRBD1. The V gene's germline CDR1 is LGHDT and CDR2 YNNKEL (reference sequence). This CDR3 has 16 residues. The ends lost 1 base at V and 9 bases at J; junction bases unmatched: 8. The CDR3 sequence is CASSQGFGQGSSPLHF. The DNA of the CDR3 is TGTGCCAGCAGCCAAGGTTTTGGACAGGGTAGTTCACCCCTCCACTTT.

This clonotype came up once. V usage is TRBV29-1 and J usage is TRBJ2-1; 8 bases fit TRBD2. This CDR3 region has 13 residues. Germline V gives CDR1 SQVTM, CDR2 ANQGSEA. Unmatched junction bases numbered 10, after V lost 6 bases and J lost 9 bases. The CDR3 loop is CSVGAGVFSEQFF. CDR3 DNA sequence: TGCAGCGTGGGAGCGGGAGTATTTTCTGAGCAGTTCTTC.

The genes are TRBV4-2 and TRBJ2-7; D may be TRBD1 (5 bases). Germline-derived CDR1 and CDR2 are LGHNA and YNFKEQ. V lost 1 base, J lost 2 bases, and 12 bases lay in between. This CDR3 has 15 residues. This CDR3 reads CASSQVLTGPYEQYF. The CDR3 nucleotides are TGTGCCAGCAGCCAAGTACTCACAGGCCCCTACGAGCAGTACTTC.

V gene TRBV6-5 combines with J gene TRBJ2-3; D perhaps matches TRBD2 (5 bases). V dropped 6 bases and J dropped 1 base, with 14 bases sitting between them. From germline, CDR1 is MNHEY and CDR2 SVGAGI. The CDR3 consists of 15 residues. The CDR3 is CASRNREAGTDTQYF. The CDR3 bases are TGTGCCAGCAGGAATAGGGAAGCGGGCACAGATACGCAGTATTTT.

This chain links TRBV30 with TRBJ1-5; D ambiguous. CDR1 is GTSNPN and CDR2 is SVGIG in the germline V gene (reference sequence). The CDR3 length is 15 residues. Trimming pared 0 bases from V and 0 bases from J, leaving 9 bases between. The CDR3 nucleotides read TGTGCCTGGAGTGTGGGAGAATATAGCAATCAGCCCCAGCATTTT. This gives the protein CAWSVGEYSNQPQHF.

This chain connects TRBV3-1 to TRBJ2-7; TRBD2 might be the D (6 bases). Germline V lookup: CDR1 LGHDT, CDR2 YNNKEL (reference sequence). The CDR3 contains 15 residues. V lost 1 base, J lost 3 bases, and 13 bases lay in between. As DNA, the CDR3 is TGTGCCAGCAGCCAAGGGTCTAGCGACGGCTACGAGCAGTACTTC. It translates to CASSQGSSDGYEQYF.

The chain carries TRBV9 and TRBJ2-5; possible D gene TRBD2, 5 bases. V was shortened by 3 bases and J by 1 base, with 10 bases between the two germline ends. The CDR3 has 14 residues. Germline CDR1 and CDR2: SGDLS and YYNGEE. In DNA form, the CDR3 reads TGTGCCAGCAGCGAGGAACTAGGCCAAGAGACCCAGTACTTC. Its protein product is CASSEELGQETQYF. Combining the CDR3 with reference TRBV9 and TRBJ2-5 gives the whole variable domain DSGVTQTPKHLITATGQRVTLRCSPRSGDLSVYWYQQSLDQGLQFLIQYYNGEERAKGNILERFSAQQFPDLHSELNLSSLELGDSALYFCASSEELGQETQYFGPGTRLLVL.

J is TRBJ2-3 and V is TRBV6-2 or TRBV6-3; TRBD2 is a possible D gene (6 bases). With 4 bases removed from V and 2 bases from J, the gap between germline ends came to 13 bases. This CDR3 contains 15 residues. Germline-derived CDR1 and CDR2 are MNHEY and SVGEGT. The CDR3 bases are TGTGCCAGCAGTTCGGAGGGCCTGATCACAGATACGCAGTATTTT. It translates to CASSSEGLITDTQYF.

The genes are TRBV25-1 and TRBJ2-5; 7 nucleotides line up with TRBD1. J lost 5 bases, V lost 3 bases, and 9 bases had no gene match. The CDR3 loop spans 15 amino acids. The germline V gene encodes CDR1 MGHDK and CDR2 SYGVNS. The CDR3 reads CASSEGDDREETQYF. CDR3 DNA sequence: TGTGCCAGCAGTGAGGGGGACGACAGGGAGGAGACCCAGTACTTC.

The chain links TRBV6-5 to TRBJ1-1, with a weak D call TRBD1 (6 bases). CDR3 length: 15 amino acids. Germline V CDR1 and CDR2: MNHEY, SVGAGI. V was cut by 0 bases and J by 4 bases, with 12 bases left in between. Here the CDR3 reads CASSYSPDRSTEAFF. CDR3 sequence (DNA): TGTGCCAGCAGTTACTCCCCCGACAGGTCCACTGAAGCTTTCTTT.

In this sample, this clonotype turned up once. The V and J genes are TRBV28 and TRBJ2-2; the match to TRBD1 covers 9 bases. With 4 bases clipped from V and 6 bases from J, the junction kept 9 bases outside the gene matches. The CDR3 consists of 16 residues. CDR1 is MDHEN, CDR2 SYDVKM, per germline. For the CDR3, the DNA is TGTGCCAGCAGTTCCGGACGGGGGACAGGGTCCGGGGAGCTGTTTTTT. Its translation is CASSSGRGTGSGELFF.

The V and J genes are TRBV7-9 and TRBJ2-1; no clear D. The CDR3 has 12 residues. The V end lost 1 base, the J end lost 8 bases, and 6 bases lay between the germline ends. CDR1 SEHNR and CDR2 FQNEAQ come from the germline V gene (reference sequence). The chain's CDR3 is CASSLGGDEQFF. The CDR3 DNA is TGTGCCAGCAGCTTAGGTGGGGATGAGCAGTTCTTC.

This chain joins TRBV25-1 and TRBJ2-5; the D gene could be TRBD1 or TRBD2 (5 bases each). This CDR3 is built from 14 residues. CDR1 and CDR2 (germline): MGHDK, SYGVNS. Trimming removed 4 bases from V and 1 base from J, with 10 bases in between. The CDR3 DNA reads TGTGCCAGCAGTGGTGGGGGACCCCAAGAGACCCAGTACTTC. Amino acid sequence: CASSGGGPQETQYF.

The rearrangement uses TRBV13 and TRBJ2-2; 8 bases line up with TRBD2. The CDR3 totals 17 residues. V gave up 5 bases and J gave up 6 bases; unmatched junction bases: 14. The germline gives CDR1 PRHDT, CDR2 FYEKMQ (reference sequence). The CDR3 region is CASSLRDGSGTSGELFF. Here the CDR3 DNA reads TGTGCCAGCAGCCTCCGGGACGGTAGCGGGACGTCCGGGGAGCTGTTTTTT.

This chain joins TRBV4-3 and TRBJ2-3, with TRBD2 matching 10 bases. In germline, CDR1 is LGHNA, CDR2 YSLEER. Unmatched junction bases numbered 2, after V lost 4 bases and J lost 4 bases. The CDR3 spans 14 residues. The CDR3: CASSLGLASDTQYF. The CDR3 DNA reads as TGCGCCAGCAGCCTGGGACTAGCGTCAGATACGCAGTATTTT.

The chain recombines TRBV7-2 with TRBJ1-4; D unclear. Germline CDR1 is SGHTA and CDR2 is FQGNSA. Trimming pared 3 bases from V and 8 bases from J, leaving 10 bases between. The CDR3 length is 13 residues. The CDR3 region has the DNA TGTGCCAGCAGCTTCTCAGGTGGCGAAAAACTGTTTTTT. As protein: CASSFSGGEKLFF.

The chain is built from TRBV12-3 or TRBV12-4 and TRBJ2-3; possibly TRBD1 for D (6 bases). Trimming shortened V by 5 bases and J by 0 bases, and 15 bases separated the two germline ends. The CDR3 is 16 amino acids. The CDR3 loop is CASSRSGVSSTDTQYF. DNA for the CDR3: TGTGCCAGCAGTCGCTCAGGGGTATCGAGCACAGATACGCAGTATTTT.

The chain has TRBV4-3 and TRBJ1-4; 7 positions agree with TRBD1. Trimming cost V 0 bases and J 10 bases; bases outside gene matches: 8. Germline V CDR1 and CDR2: LGHNA, YSLEER. The CDR3 spans 15 residues. The CDR3 spells CASSQDHNTGVKLFF. The CDR3 nucleotides read TGCGCCAGCAGCCAAGATCACAATACAGGGGTAAAACTGTTTTTT.

The genes are TRBV27 and TRBJ2-7; the D gene is possibly TRBD2 (5 bases). Germline V lookup: CDR1 MNHEY, CDR2 SMNVEV (reference sequence). CDR3 length: 15 residues. The ends were cut back, 7 bases at V and 5 bases at J, with 21 bases in the middle. The CDR3 coding sequence is TGTGCCAGCATGCCTGGGAATCGAGGGAGCCACGAGCAGTACTTC. Residues: CASMPGNRGSHEQYF.

This chain links TRBV27 with TRBJ1-1; a weak D match, TRBD1 (5 bases). The V end lost 0 bases, the J end lost 1 base, and 12 bases lay between the germline ends. The CDR3 loop spans 16 amino acids. Germline CDR1 reads MNHEY; CDR2 reads SMNVEV (reference sequence). In DNA, the CDR3 is TGTGCCAGCAGTTTATCGTGGGAGGGGACGAACACTGAAGCTTTCTTT. The encoded protein is CASSLSWEGTNTEAFF.

This chain uses TRBV7-9 with TRBJ1-2; D is unresolved. V was pared by 4 bases and J by 7 bases, with 16 bases between. Germline assignment: CDR1 SEHNR and CDR2 FQNEAQ (reference sequence). The length of the CDR3 is 14 residues. CDR3 residues: CASSSSGSGSGYTF. In DNA form, the CDR3 reads TGTGCCAGCAGCTCTTCGGGGAGTGGCAGTGGCTACACCTTC.

The chain carries TRBV2 and TRBJ2-1; D is ambiguous. V was clipped by 6 bases and J by 6 bases, with 9 bases between them. CDR1 and CDR2 (germline): SNHLY, FYNNEI. CDR3 length: 12 residues. The CDR3 bases are TGTGCCAGCAGCGACTTCCCCAATGAGCAGTTCTTC. It translates to CASSDFPNEQFF.